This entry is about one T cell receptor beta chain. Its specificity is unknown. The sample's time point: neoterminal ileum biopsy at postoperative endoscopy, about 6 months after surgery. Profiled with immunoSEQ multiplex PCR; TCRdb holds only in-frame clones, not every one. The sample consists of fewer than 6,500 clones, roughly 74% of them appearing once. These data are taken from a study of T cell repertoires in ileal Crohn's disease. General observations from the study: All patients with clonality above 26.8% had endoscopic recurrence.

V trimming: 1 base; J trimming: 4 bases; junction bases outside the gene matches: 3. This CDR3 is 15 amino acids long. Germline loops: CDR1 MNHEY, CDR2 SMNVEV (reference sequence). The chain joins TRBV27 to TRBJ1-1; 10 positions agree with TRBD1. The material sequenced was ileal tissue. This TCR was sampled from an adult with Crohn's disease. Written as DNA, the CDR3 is TGTGCCAGCAGTTTATTAAGGACAGGGGGCACTGAAGCTTTCTTT. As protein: CASSLLRTGGTEAFF.